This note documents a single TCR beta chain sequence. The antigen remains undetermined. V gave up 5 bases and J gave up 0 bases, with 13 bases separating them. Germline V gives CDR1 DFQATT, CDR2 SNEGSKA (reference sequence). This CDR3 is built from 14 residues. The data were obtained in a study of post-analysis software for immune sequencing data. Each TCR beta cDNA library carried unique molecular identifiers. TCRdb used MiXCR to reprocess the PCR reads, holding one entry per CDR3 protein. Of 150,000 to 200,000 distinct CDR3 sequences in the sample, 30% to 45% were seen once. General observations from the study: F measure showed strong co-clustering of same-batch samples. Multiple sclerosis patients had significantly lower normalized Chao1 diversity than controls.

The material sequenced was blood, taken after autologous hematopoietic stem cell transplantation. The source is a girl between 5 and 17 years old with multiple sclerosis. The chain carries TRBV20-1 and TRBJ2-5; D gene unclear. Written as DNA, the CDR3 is TGCAGTGCTTCCTCCCCTTGGGACCAAGAGACCCAGTACTTC. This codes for CSASSPWDQETQYF.